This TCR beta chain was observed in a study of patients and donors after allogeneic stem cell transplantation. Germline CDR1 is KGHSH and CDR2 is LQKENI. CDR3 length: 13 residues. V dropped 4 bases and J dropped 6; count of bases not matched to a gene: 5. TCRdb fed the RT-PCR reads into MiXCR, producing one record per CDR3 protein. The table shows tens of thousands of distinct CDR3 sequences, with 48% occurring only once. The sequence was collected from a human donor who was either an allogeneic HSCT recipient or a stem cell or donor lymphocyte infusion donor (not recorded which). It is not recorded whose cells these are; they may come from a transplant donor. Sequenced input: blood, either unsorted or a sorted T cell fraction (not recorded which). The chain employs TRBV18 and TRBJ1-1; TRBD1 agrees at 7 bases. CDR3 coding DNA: TGTGCCAGCTCACTCTCCGGGACAGCTGAAGCTTTCTTT. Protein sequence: CASSLSGTAEAFF.